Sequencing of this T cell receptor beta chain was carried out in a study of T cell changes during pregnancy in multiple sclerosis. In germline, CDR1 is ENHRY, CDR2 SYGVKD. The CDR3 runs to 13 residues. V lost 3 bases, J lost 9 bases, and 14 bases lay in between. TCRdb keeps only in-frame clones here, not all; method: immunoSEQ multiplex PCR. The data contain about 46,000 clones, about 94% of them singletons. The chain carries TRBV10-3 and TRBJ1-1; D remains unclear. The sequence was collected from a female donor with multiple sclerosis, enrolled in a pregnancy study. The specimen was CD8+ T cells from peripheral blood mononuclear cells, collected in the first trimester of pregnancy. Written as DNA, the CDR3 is TGTGCCATCAGTGAACGGAGGGAGCCTCAAGCTTTCTTT. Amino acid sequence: CAISERREPQAFF.